Listed below are T cell receptor beta chains from one sample, sequenced in a study of CD8 T cells in ankylosing spondylitis. In TCRdb, the 5' RACE reads were re-called with MiXCR into one record per CDR3 protein. The sample lists 150,000 to 200,000 distinct CDR3 sequences, roughly 12% occurring once. The sequencing input was blood, either unsorted or a sorted T cell fraction (not recorded which). These receptors were obtained from a male donor with ankylosing spondylitis or in good health (not recorded which). Both conserved end residues are part of each CDR3. The order of the fields is V gene, J gene, D gene, clone size, CDR3 protein, CDR3 DNA. The D gene is left open where the match is weak. Size is stated for part of the rows, as once, few or many counts, or as a class when the clone is expanded.

V gene: TRBV5-1; J gene: TRBJ2-2; D gene: .; clone size: .; CDR3 protein: CASSQGTRSNTGELFF; CDR3 DNA: TGCGCCAGCAGCCAAGGGACTCGCTCGAACACCGGGGAGCTGTTTTTT
V gene: TRBV6-1; J gene: TRBJ1-5; D gene: .; clone size: .; CDR3 protein: CASRLQGRNQPQHF; CDR3 DNA: TGTGCCAGCAGGCTACAGGGTCGCAATCAGCCCCAGCATTTT
V gene: TRBV6-1; J gene: TRBJ1-5; D gene: .; clone size: .; CDR3 protein: CASSEQRSSNQPQHF; CDR3 DNA: TGTGCCAGCAGTGAACAAAGGTCAAGCAATCAGCCCCAGCATTTT
V gene: TRBV29-1; J gene: TRBJ2-1; D gene: .; clone size: many; CDR3 protein: CMVGEWNNEQFF; CDR3 DNA: TGCATGGTGGGGGAGTGGAACAATGAGCAGTTCTTC
V gene: TRBV15; J gene: TRBJ2-5; D gene: .; clone size: .; CDR3 protein: CATSNLGETQYF; CDR3 DNA: TGTGCCACCAGCAATCTGGGAGAGACCCAGTACTTC
V gene: TRBV4-2; J gene: TRBJ1-6; D gene: TRBD1; clone size: many; CDR3 protein: CASSQDSRGQGNNSPLHF; CDR3 DNA: TGTGCCAGCAGCCAAGATTCTCGAGGACAGGGTAATAATTCACCCCTCCACTTT
V gene: TRBV20-1; J gene: TRBJ2-7; D gene: TRBD2; clone size: few; CDR3 protein: CSARPSGRTSYEQYF; CDR3 DNA: TGCAGTGCTAGACCTAGCGGGAGGACCTCCTACGAGCAGTACTTC
V gene: TRBV5-1; J gene: TRBJ2-1; D gene: TRBD2; clone size: many; CDR3 protein: CASSFLRGDDNEQFF; CDR3 DNA: TGCGCCAGCAGCTTCCTGCGGGGGGATGACAATGAGCAGTTCTTC
V gene: TRBV3-1; J gene: TRBJ2-1; D gene: .; clone size: .; CDR3 protein: CASSQDNGGYNEQFF; CDR3 DNA: TGTGCCAGCAGCCAAGACAACGGGGGTTACAATGAGCAGTTCTTC
V gene: TRBV20-1; J gene: TRBJ2-1; D gene: .; clone size: many; CDR3 protein: CSAREWEYDEQFF; CDR3 DNA: TGCAGTGCTAGAGAGTGGGAGTACGATGAGCAGTTCTTC
V gene: TRBV6-2/TRBV6-3; J gene: TRBJ1-5; D gene: .; clone size: .; CDR3 protein: CASSYSARRVSNQPQHF; CDR3 DNA: TGTGCCAGCAGTTACTCGGCCAGGAGAGTTAGCAATCAGCCCCAGCATTTT
V gene: TRBV6-1; J gene: TRBJ2-2; D gene: .; clone size: many; CDR3 protein: CASTRGSNTGELFF; CDR3 DNA: TGTGCCAGCACCAGGGGATCGAACACCGGGGAGCTGTTTTTT
V gene: TRBV20-1; J gene: TRBJ2-5; D gene: .; clone size: many; CDR3 protein: CSAGEVQETQYF; CDR3 DNA: TGCAGTGCTGGAGAGGTCCAAGAGACCCAGTACTTC
V gene: TRBV5-6; J gene: TRBJ1-4; D gene: .; clone size: many; CDR3 protein: CASSFWGQGREKLFF; CDR3 DNA: TGTGCCAGCAGCTTTTGGGGTCAGGGGCGCGAAAAACTGTTTTTT
V gene: TRBV7-2; J gene: TRBJ2-7; D gene: TRBD1; clone size: many; CDR3 protein: CASSIAGTATYEQYF; CDR3 DNA: TGTGCCAGCAGCATCGCCGGGACAGCGACCTACGAGCAGTACTTC
V gene: TRBV3-1; J gene: TRBJ1-2; D gene: .; clone size: many; CDR3 protein: CASSPDWSGYTF; CDR3 DNA: TGTGCCAGCAGCCCTGACTGGAGTGGCTACACCTTC
V gene: TRBV5-1; J gene: TRBJ2-2; D gene: .; clone size: many; CDR3 protein: CASSLESTGELFF; CDR3 DNA: TGCGCCAGCAGCTTGGAGTCCACCGGGGAGCTGTTTTTT
V gene: TRBV29-1; J gene: TRBJ1-2; D gene: TRBD1; clone size: many; CDR3 protein: CSVRDSRDGYTF; CDR3 DNA: TGCAGCGTTAGGGACAGTCGGGATGGCTACACCTTC
V gene: TRBV18; J gene: TRBJ2-3; D gene: TRBD2; clone size: .; CDR3 protein: CASSPGTSLGTDTQYF; CDR3 DNA: TGTGCCAGCTCTCCCGGGACTAGCCTTGGCACAGATACGCAGTATTTT
V gene: TRBV4-1; J gene: TRBJ1-5; D gene: TRBD1; clone size: many; CDR3 protein: CASSHVRGDRLGNQPQHF; CDR3 DNA: TGCGCCAGCAGCCACGTTAGAGGGGACAGGTTGGGCAATCAGCCCCAGCATTTT
V gene: TRBV4-3; J gene: TRBJ2-2; D gene: TRBD1; clone size: many; CDR3 protein: CASSLAGGRETGELFF; CDR3 DNA: TGCGCCAGCAGCCTCGCAGGGGGAAGGGAAACCGGGGAGCTGTTTTTT
V gene: TRBV2; J gene: TRBJ2-7; D gene: TRBD2; clone size: many; CDR3 protein: CASRTSGIYYEQYF; CDR3 DNA: TGTGCCAGCAGGACTAGCGGGATTTACTACGAGCAGTACTTC
V gene: TRBV7-9; J gene: TRBJ1-1; D gene: .; clone size: .; CDR3 protein: CASSPSVDRAFF; CDR3 DNA: TGTGCCAGCAGCCCCTCCGTCGATCGAGCTTTCTTT
V gene: TRBV20-1; J gene: TRBJ1-2; D gene: .; clone size: many; CDR3 protein: CSARGSRESYGYTF; CDR3 DNA: TGCAGTGCTAGAGGAAGTAGGGAGTCCTATGGCTACACCTTC
V gene: TRBV27; J gene: TRBJ1-2; D gene: .; clone size: many; CDR3 protein: CASSYRESRGYTF; CDR3 DNA: TGTGCCAGCAGTTACAGGGAATCTCGTGGCTACACCTTC
V gene: TRBV6-1; J gene: TRBJ1-5; D gene: .; clone size: many; CDR3 protein: CASSHPSGWNQPQHF; CDR3 DNA: TGTGCCAGTTCTCACCCGTCCGGGTGGAATCAGCCCCAGCATTTT
V gene: TRBV6-5; J gene: TRBJ1-1; D gene: TRBD1; clone size: many; CDR3 protein: CASSYNPRQGAGTEAFF; CDR3 DNA: TGTGCCAGCAGTTACAATCCAAGACAGGGGGCAGGCACTGAAGCTTTCTTT
V gene: TRBV7-2; J gene: TRBJ1-1; D gene: .; clone size: many; CDR3 protein: CASSPWSNTEAFF; CDR3 DNA: TGTGCCAGCAGCCCCTGGTCGAACACTGAAGCTTTCTTT
V gene: TRBV2; J gene: TRBJ1-2; D gene: .; clone size: few; CDR3 protein: CASSEWTAHNYGYTF; CDR3 DNA: TGTGCCAGCAGTGAATGGACAGCCCATAACTATGGCTACACCTTC